This TCR beta chain was captured by sequencing in a study of control samples from healthy donors and cancer patients. The assay was immunoSEQ multiplex PCR, and TCRdb's table has in-frame clones only and misses some. The repertoire holds 75,000 to 95,000 clones, with more than 80% as singletons. CDR1 and CDR2 (germline): KGHSH, LQKENI. CDR3 length equals 17 residues. V was pared by 1 base and J by 0 bases, with 12 bases between. The chain employs TRBV18 and TRBJ2-2; no clear D. Material: blood. This TCR was recovered from a woman between 25 and 40 years old in good health. The CDR3, as DNA: TGTGCCAGCTCACCACAGGGAAGAACCCCGAACACCGGGGAGCTGTTTTTT. Translated: CASSPQGRTPNTGELFF.